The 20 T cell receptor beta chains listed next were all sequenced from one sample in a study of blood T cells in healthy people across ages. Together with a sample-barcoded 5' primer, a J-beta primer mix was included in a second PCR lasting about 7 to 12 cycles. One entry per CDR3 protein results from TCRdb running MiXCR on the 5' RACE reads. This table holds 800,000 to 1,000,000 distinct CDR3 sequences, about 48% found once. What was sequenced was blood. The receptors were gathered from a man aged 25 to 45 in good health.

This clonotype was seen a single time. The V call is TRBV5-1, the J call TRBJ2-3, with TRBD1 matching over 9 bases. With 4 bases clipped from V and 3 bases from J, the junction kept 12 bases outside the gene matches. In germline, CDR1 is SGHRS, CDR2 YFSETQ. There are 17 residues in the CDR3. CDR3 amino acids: CASSVTSGTGITDTQYF. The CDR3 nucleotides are TGCGCCAGCAGCGTAACCTCCGGGACAGGGATAACAGATACGCAGTATTTT. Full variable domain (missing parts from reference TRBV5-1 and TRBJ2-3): KAGVTQTPRYLIKTRGQQVTLSCSPISGHRSVSWYQQTPGQGLQFLFEYFSETQRNKGNFPGRFSGRQFSNSRSEMNVSTLELGDSALYLCASSVTSGTGITDTQYFGPGTRLTVL.

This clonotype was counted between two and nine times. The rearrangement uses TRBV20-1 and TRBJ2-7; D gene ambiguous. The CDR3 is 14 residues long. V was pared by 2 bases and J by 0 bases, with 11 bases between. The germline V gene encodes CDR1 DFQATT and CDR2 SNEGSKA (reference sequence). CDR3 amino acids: CSARTTLSSYEQYF. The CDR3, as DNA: TGCAGTGCTAGAACCACCTTGAGCTCCTACGAGCAGTACTTC.

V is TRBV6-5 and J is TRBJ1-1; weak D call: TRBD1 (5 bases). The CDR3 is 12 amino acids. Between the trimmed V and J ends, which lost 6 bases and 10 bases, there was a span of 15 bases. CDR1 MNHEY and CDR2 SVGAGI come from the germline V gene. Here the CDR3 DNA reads TGTGCCAGCAGCCGCTCAGGGCTTGGAGCTTTCTTT. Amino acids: CASSRSGLGAFF.

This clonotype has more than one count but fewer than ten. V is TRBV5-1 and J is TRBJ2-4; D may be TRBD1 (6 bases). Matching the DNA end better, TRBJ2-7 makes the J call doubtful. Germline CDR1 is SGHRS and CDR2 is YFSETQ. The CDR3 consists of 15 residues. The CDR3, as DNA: TGCGCCAGCAGCGGCGACGGGACAACTCCCCACGAGCAGTACTTC. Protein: CASSGDGTTPHEQYF.

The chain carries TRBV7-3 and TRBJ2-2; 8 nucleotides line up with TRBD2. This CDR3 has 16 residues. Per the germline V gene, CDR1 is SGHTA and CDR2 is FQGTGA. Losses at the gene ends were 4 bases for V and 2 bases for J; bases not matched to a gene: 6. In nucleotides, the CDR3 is TGTGCCAGCAGCTCCTATAGCGGGGCTAACACCGGGGAGCTGTTTTTT. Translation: CASSSYSGANTGELFF. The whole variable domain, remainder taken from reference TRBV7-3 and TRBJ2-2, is GAGVSQTPSNKVTEKGKYVELRCDPISGHTALYWYRQSLGQGPEFLIYFQGTGAADDSGLPNDRFFAVRPEGSVSTLKIQRTERGDSAVYLCASSSYSGANTGELFFGEGSRLTVL.

CDR3 in DNA: TGTGCCAGCAGCTCCCCCCAAAGGAGAGGCGCTGGCTACACCTTC. It yields the protein CASSSPQRRGAGYTF. J is TRBJ1-2 and V is TRBV7-2; no clear D. Germline V lookup: CDR1 SGHTA, CDR2 FQGNSA. V was pared by 4 bases and J by 7 bases, with 19 bases between. The CDR3 is 15 residues long.

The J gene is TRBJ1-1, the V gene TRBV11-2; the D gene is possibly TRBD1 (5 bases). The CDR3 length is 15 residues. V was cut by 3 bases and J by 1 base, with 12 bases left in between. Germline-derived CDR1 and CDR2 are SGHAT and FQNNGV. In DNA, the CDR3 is TGTGCCAGCAGCTTGAGGGCTCAGGGGAACACTGAAGCTTTCTTT. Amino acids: CASSLRAQGNTEAFF.

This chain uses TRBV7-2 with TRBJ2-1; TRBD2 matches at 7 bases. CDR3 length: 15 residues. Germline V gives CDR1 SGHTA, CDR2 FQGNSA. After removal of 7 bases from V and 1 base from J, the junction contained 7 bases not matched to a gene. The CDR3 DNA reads TGTGCCAGCACCCTCGGGACTACTTCCTACAATGAGCAGTTCTTC. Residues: CASTLGTTSYNEQFF.

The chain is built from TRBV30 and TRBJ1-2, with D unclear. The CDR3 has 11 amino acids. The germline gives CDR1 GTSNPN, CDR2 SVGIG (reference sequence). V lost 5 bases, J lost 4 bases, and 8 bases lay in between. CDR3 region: CAWQSGYGYTF. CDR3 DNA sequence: TGTGCCTGGCAGTCCGGCTATGGCTACACCTTC.

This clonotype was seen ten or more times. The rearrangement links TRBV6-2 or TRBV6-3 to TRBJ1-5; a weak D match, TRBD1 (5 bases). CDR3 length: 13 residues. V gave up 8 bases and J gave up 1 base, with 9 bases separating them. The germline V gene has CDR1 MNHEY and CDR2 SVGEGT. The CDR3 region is CASQRDSNQPQHF. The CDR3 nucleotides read TGTGCCAGCCAACGGGACAGCAATCAGCCCCAGCATTTT.

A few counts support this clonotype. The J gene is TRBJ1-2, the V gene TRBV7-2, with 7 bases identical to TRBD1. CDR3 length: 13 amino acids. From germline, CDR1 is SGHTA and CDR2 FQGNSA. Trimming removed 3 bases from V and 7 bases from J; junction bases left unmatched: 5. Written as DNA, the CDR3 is TGTGCCAGCAGCTTTTCACAGGGGATTGGCTACACCTTC. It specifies CASSFSQGIGYTF. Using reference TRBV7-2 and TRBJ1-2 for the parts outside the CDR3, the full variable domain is GAGVSQSPSNKVTEKGKDVELRCDPISGHTALYWYRQSLGQGLEFLIYFQGNSAPDKSGLPSDRFSAERTGGSVSTLTIQRTQQEDSAVYLCASSFSQGIGYTFGSGTRLTVV.

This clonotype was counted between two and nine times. CDR3 sequence (DNA): TGTGCCAGCAGTTTACAGGGGGTTATGAACACTGAAGCTTTCTTT. Its translation: CASSLQGVMNTEAFF. The V call is TRBV12-3 or TRBV12-4, the J call TRBJ1-1; 7 nucleotides agree with TRBD1. V dropped 2 bases and J dropped 0; count of bases not matched to a gene: 3. The length of the CDR3 is 15 residues.

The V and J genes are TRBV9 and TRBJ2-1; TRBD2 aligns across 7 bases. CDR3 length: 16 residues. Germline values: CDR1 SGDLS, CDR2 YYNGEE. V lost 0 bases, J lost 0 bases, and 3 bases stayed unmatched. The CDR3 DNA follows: TGTGCCAGCAGCGTAGCGGGGGGTAGCTCCTACAATGAGCAGTTCTTC. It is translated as CASSVAGGSSYNEQFF.

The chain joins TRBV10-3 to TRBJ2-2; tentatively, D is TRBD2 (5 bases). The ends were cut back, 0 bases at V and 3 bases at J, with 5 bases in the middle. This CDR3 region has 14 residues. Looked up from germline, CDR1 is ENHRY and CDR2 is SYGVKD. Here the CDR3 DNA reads TGTGCCATCAGTGAGTCGAGGGACACCGGGGAGCTGTTTTTT. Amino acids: CAISESRDTGELFF.

Written as DNA, the CDR3 is TGTGCCAGCAGCCCACTACCGGCGGGTAATGAGCAGTTCTTC. Residues: CASSPLPAGNEQFF. The rearrangement joins TRBV9 to TRBJ2-1, with D possibly TRBD2 on 5 matching bases. The CDR3 totals 14 residues. With 4 bases removed from V and 7 bases from J, the gap between germline ends came to 15 bases. Germline values: CDR1 SGDLS, CDR2 YYNGEE.

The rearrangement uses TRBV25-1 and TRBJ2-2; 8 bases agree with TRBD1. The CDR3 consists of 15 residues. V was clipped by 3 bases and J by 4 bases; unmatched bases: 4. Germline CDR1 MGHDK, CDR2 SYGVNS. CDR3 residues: CASSDPQGATGELFF. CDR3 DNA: TGTGCCAGCAGTGATCCGCAGGGGGCCACCGGGGAGCTGTTTTTT.

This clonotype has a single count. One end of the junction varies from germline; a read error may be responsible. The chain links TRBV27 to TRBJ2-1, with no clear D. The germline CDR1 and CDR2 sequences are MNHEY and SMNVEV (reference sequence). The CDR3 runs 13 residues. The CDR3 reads CASRLLGYNEQFF. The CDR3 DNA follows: TGTGCCAGCAGGTTATTAGGTTACAATGAGCAGTTCTTC.

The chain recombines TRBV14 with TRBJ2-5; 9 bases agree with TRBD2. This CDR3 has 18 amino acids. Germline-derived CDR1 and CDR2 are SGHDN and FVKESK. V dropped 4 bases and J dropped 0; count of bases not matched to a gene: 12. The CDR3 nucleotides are TGTGCCAGCAGCCCCGCGGCGGGGGGGCCTCTGTACCAAGAGACCCAGTACTTC. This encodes CASSPAAGGPLYQETQYF. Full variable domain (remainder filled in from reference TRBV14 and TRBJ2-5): EAGVTQFPSHSVIEKGQTVTLRCDPISGHDNLYWYRRVMGKEIKFLLHFVKESKQDESGMPNNRFLAERTGGTYSTLKVQPAELEDSGVYFCASSPAAGGPLYQETQYFGPGTRLLVL.

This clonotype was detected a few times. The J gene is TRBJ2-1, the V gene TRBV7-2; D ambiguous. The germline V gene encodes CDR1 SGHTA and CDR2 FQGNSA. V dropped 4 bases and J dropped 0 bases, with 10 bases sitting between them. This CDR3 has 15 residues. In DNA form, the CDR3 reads TGTGCCAGCAGCTCCATGGCTATCTCCTACAATGAGCAGTTCTTC. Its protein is CASSSMAISYNEQFF.

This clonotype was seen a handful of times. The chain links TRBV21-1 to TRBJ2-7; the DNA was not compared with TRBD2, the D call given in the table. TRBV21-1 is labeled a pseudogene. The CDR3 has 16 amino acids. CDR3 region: CASSKEATSGAGEQYF. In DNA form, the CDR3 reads TGTGCCAGCAGCAAAGAGGCGACTAGCGGGGCAGGCGAGCAGTACTTC.